The next 18 T cell receptor beta chains were all read from a single sample in a study of shared clonotypes between healthy human individuals. Sequenced by immunoSEQ multiplex PCR; TCRdb stores in-frame clones only, minus some. The sample consists of 550,000 to 700,000 clones, more than 70% of them appearing once. The specimen sequenced was memory CD4+ T cells sorted from blood. This sample's subset: CD45RA-negative fraction. The receptors were gathered from a young woman in good health.

The rearrangement joins TRBV11-1 to TRBJ1-2; D is perhaps TRBD1 (5 bases). Deletions cut 3 bases from V and 8 bases from J, with 16 bases between. The CDR3 spans 14 residues. Germline values: CDR1 SGHAT, CDR2 FQDESV (reference sequence). CDR3 loop: CASSLGRGAYGYTF. The CDR3 DNA reads TGTGCCAGCAGCTTGGGACGGGGTGCATACGGCTACACCTTC.

The chain recombines TRBV7-6 with TRBJ2-7; D possibly corresponds to TRBD1 (6 bases). CDR1 is SGHVS, CDR2 FNYEAQ, per germline. Deletions cut 5 bases from V and 5 bases from J, with 19 bases between. This CDR3 region has 15 residues. CDR3: CASSRDTTKYDEQYF. As DNA, the CDR3 is TGTGCCAGCAGCCGGGACACCACTAAATACGACGAGCAGTACTTC.

This clone was counted a few times. A clone one base away is much larger, so this may be a read error. This sample includes further DNA sequences coding for the same CDR3. The genes are TRBV28 and TRBJ2-2; 9 bases line up with TRBD1. V lost 4 bases, J lost 3 bases, and 0 bases stayed unmatched. The CDR3 runs to 14 residues. Germline loops: CDR1 MDHEN, CDR2 SYDVKM. The CDR3 DNA reads TGTGCCAGCAGTTGGGACAGGGACACCGGGGAGCTGTTTTTT. As protein: CASSWDRDTGELFF.

The chain is built from TRBV5-5 and TRBJ1-1; D uncertain. The CDR3 sequence is 13 residues long. Trimming removed 3 bases at V and 7 bases at J, with 13 bases between. CDR1 and CDR2 (germline): SGHKS, YYEKEE (reference sequence). In nucleotides, the CDR3 is TGTGCCAGCAGCTCGCAAAATGGTTATGAAGCTTTCTTT. This gives the protein CASSSQNGYEAFF.

The chain carries TRBV28 and TRBJ2-5; TRBD2 matches 8 bases. Germline V gene data show CDR1 as MDHEN and CDR2 as SYDVKM. This CDR3 is built from 16 residues. V gave up 4 bases and J gave up 1 base; unmatched junction bases: 8. The CDR3 bases are TGTGCCAGCAGTTATGCCGGGACTAGACCCCAAGAGACCCAGTACTTC. As protein: CASSYAGTRPQETQYF.

This chain joins TRBV6-1 and TRBJ2-1; 7 bases agree with TRBD1. The germline V gene encodes CDR1 MNHNS and CDR2 SASEGT. Trimming at V came to 6 bases and at J to 10 bases, leaving 18 bases not matched to a gene. This CDR3 spans 16 amino acids. CDR3 residues: CASSEQQTGIGGEQFF. DNA of the CDR3: TGTGCCAGCAGCGAACAACAGACAGGGATCGGCGGCGAGCAGTTCTTC.

This chain connects TRBV19 to TRBJ2-7, with TRBD2 matching over 10 bases. The CDR3 covers 13 residues. The germline CDR1 and CDR2 sequences are LNHDA and SQIVND (reference sequence). V was pared by 5 bases and J by 5 bases, with 3 bases of the junction left unmatched. CDR3 sequence (DNA): TGTGCCAGTAGTTTAGGACTAGCGGACGAGCAGTACTTC. Translating gives CASSLGLADEQYF.

The chain couples TRBV7-8 to TRBJ1-4; no firm D call. This CDR3 is built from 13 residues. CDR1 is SGHVS and CDR2 is FQNEAQ in the germline V gene. Trimming took 2 bases from V and 8 from J, leaving 9 bases between them. CDR3 loop: CASSLFREEKLFF. CDR3 bases: TGTGCCAGCAGCTTATTTCGGGAAGAAAAACTGTTTTTT.

The chain combines TRBV5-1 with TRBJ1-1; D gene ambiguous. The CDR3 spans 14 residues. Trimming cost V 0 bases and J 1 base, with 7 bases left between them. Germline V CDR1 and CDR2: SGHRS, YFSETQ. CDR3 region: CASSLAQRNTEAFF. CDR3 sequence (DNA): TGCGCCAGCAGCTTGGCACAGAGGAACACTGAAGCTTTCTTT.

The chain has TRBV7-9 and TRBJ1-2, with D tentatively TRBD1 (5 bases). The germline V gene encodes CDR1 SEHNR and CDR2 FQNEAQ (reference sequence). The CDR3 sequence is 15 residues long. Trimming took off 5 bases at V and 0 bases at J, with 13 bases between the two ends. This CDR3 is CASSPRQIPNYGYTF. CDR3 sequence (DNA): TGTGCCAGCAGCCCGCGACAGATCCCTAACTATGGCTACACCTTC. Using reference TRBV7-9 and TRBJ1-2 for the parts outside the CDR3, the full variable domain is DTGVSQNPRHKITKRGQNVTFRCDPISEHNRLYWYRQTLGQGPEFLTYFQNEAQLEKSRLLSDRFSAERPKGSFSTLEIQRTEQGDSAMYLCASSPRQIPNYGYTFGSGTRLTVV.

This clone turned up a few times. Other DNA sequences within the sample encode an identical CDR3. This chain joins TRBV13 and TRBJ2-1; D uncertain. The length of the CDR3 is 11 residues. Between the trimmed V and J ends, which lost 2 bases and 9 bases, there was a span of 5 bases. The germline V gene has CDR1 PRHDT and CDR2 FYEKMQ (reference sequence). The CDR3 is CASSLSGEQFF. Here the CDR3 DNA reads TGTGCCAGCAGCTTATCAGGTGAGCAGTTCTTC. The complete variable domain, with remaining parts taken from reference TRBV13 and TRBJ2-1, reads AAGVIQSPRHLIKEKRETATLKCYPIPRHDTVYWYQQGPGQDPQFLISFYEKMQSDKGSIPDRFSAQQFSDYHSELNMSSLELGDSALYFCASSLSGEQFFGPGTRLTVL.

The chain carries TRBV5-4 and TRBJ2-7; TRBD2 matches at 8 bases. The CDR3 contains 15 residues. Germline V gene sequence: CDR1 SGHNT, CDR2 YYREEE (reference sequence). V was clipped by 4 bases and J by 7 bases; unmatched bases: 13. The CDR3 DNA reads as TGTGCCAGCAGCGGGTCAGCGGGAGTCTCGGGGGAGCAGTACTTC. Its translation: CASSGSAGVSGEQYF.

This clone was observed a single time. This sequence joins TRBV6-1 and TRBJ1-1; D is possibly TRBD1 (6 bases). V was clipped by 3 bases and J by 5 bases, with 22 bases between them. This CDR3 has 17 residues. In germline, CDR1 is MNHNS, CDR2 SASEGT. CDR3 sequence reads: CASSEFMVGGGRTEAFF. The DNA for the CDR3 is TGTGCCAGCAGTGAGTTTATGGTAGGAGGGGGGCGGACTGAAGCTTTCTTT.

The chain combines TRBV5-4 with TRBJ1-4; D possibly corresponds to TRBD1 (6 bases). V was cut by 4 bases and J by 5 bases, with 12 bases left in between. This CDR3 spans 14 amino acids. In germline, CDR1 is SGHNT, CDR2 YYREEE (reference sequence). CDR3 sequence reads: CASSRGTLNEKLFF. CDR3 sequence (DNA): TGTGCCAGCAGCCGCGGGACACTAAATGAAAAACTGTTTTTT.

The DNA of the CDR3 is TGTGCCAGCATATCCCATTTCGGAGCTAATGAAAAACTGTTTTTT. Encoded protein: CASISHFGANEKLFF. The chain couples TRBV28 to TRBJ1-4; D is ambiguous. CDR3 length equals 15 residues. Looked up from germline, CDR1 is MDHEN and CDR2 is SYDVKM. The ends were cut back, 7 bases at V and 3 bases at J, with 15 bases in the middle.

CDR3 loop: CASSGLLSFDEQFF. The CDR3 DNA is TGTGCCAGCAGTGGCCTTCTATCGTTCGATGAGCAGTTCTTC. The chain couples TRBV2 to TRBJ2-1; D call uncertain. The CDR3 contains 14 residues. V was cut by 4 bases and J by 8 bases, with 15 bases left in between. Germline V gene data show CDR1 as SNHLY and CDR2 as FYNNEI.

In regard to this clone: The sample carries other DNA sequences with the same CDR3. The J gene is TRBJ1-1, the V gene TRBV10-1; a possible D gene is TRBD1 (6 bases). The CDR3 contains 13 residues. The germline V gene has CDR1 WNHNN and CDR2 SYGVQD (reference sequence). Trimming removed 0 bases at V and 5 bases at J, with 7 bases between. The CDR3 is CASSESGGTEAFF. Here the CDR3 DNA reads TGCGCCAGCAGTGAGTCAGGGGGTACTGAAGCTTTCTTT.

This clone has more than one count but fewer than ten. Other DNA variants within this sample encode the same CDR3. The J gene is TRBJ2-7, the V gene TRBV5-1; 10 nucleotides line up with TRBD1. After removal of 4 bases from V and 5 bases from J, the junction contained 6 bases not matched to a gene. This CDR3 has 14 residues. Germline V CDR1 and CDR2: SGHRS, YFSETQ. This CDR3 reads CASSLRDRGDEQYF. CDR3 DNA sequence: TGCGCCAGCAGCCTCCGGGACAGGGGAGACGAGCAGTACTTC.